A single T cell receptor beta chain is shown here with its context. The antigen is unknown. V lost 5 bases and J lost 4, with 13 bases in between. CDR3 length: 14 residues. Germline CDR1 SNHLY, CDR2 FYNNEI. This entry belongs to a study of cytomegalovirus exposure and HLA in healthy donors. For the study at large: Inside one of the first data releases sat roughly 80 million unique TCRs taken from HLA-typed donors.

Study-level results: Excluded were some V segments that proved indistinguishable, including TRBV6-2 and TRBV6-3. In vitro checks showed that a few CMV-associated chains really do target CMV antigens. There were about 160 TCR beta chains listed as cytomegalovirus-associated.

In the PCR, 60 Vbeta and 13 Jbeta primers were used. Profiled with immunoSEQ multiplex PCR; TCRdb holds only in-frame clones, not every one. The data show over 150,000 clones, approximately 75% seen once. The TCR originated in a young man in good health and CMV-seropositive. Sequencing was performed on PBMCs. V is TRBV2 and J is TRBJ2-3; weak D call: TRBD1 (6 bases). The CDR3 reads CASSLRTEADTQYF. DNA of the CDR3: TGTGCCAGCAGTCTCCGGACAGAGGCAGATACGCAGTATTTT.